These T cell receptor beta chains were read from a single sample in a study of siplizumab effects on memory and regulatory T cells. The protocol was immunoSEQ multiplex PCR, while the TCRdb copy is restricted to in-frame clones and leaves out a portion. The data contain approximately 100,000 clones, 93% of them singletons. The specimen was Tregs sorted from blood. Receptors were obtained from a human donor in good health. CDR3s include the opening cysteine and the closing phenylalanine or tryptophan. Each record gives: J gene, clone size, D gene, V gene, CDR3 DNA, CDR3 protein. The D gene is left open where the match is weak. Rows may omit the clone size; those that give it use once, few, many or a size class.

J: TRBJ1-6; size: once; D: TRBD1; V: TRBV25-1; DNA: TGTGCCAGCACCCGGGACAGCTATAATTCACCCCTCCACTTT; CDR3: CASTRDSYNSPLHF
J: TRBJ2-7; size: NA; D: TRBD2; V: TRBV2; DNA: TGTGCCAGCAGGAGGCTAGCGGGAGCTTACGAGCAGTACTTC; CDR3: CASRRLAGAYEQYF
J: TRBJ1-4; size: NA; D: NA; V: TRBV15; DNA: TGTGCCACCAGCAGAGATCCTGGGAATGAAAAACTGTTTTTT; CDR3: CATSRDPGNEKLFF
J: TRBJ2-1; size: NA; D: TRBD2; V: TRBV7-9; DNA: TGTGCCAGCAGCATAGCTAGCGGGAACTACAATGAGCAGTTCTTC; CDR3: CASSIASGNYNEQFF
J: TRBJ1-2; size: NA; D: TRBD1; V: TRBV15; DNA: TGTGCCACTAGACAGGGAGCCTTGGGCTACACCTTC; CDR3: CATRQGALGYTF
J: TRBJ2-1; size: NA; D: TRBD2; V: TRBV30; DNA: TGTGCCTGGACTCCGGGACTAGCGATTGTGGAGCAGTTCTTC; CDR3: CAWTPGLAIVEQFF
J: TRBJ2-2; size: once; D: TRBD2; V: TRBV15; DNA: TGTGCCACCAGCAGAGACCGGAGACTAGCGGGCATCACCGGGGAGCTGTTTTTT; CDR3: CATSRDRRLAGITGELFF
J: TRBJ2-1; size: NA; D: NA; V: TRBV7-3; DNA: TGTGCCAGCAGCTTAACAGGGCCCAGCTCCTACAATGAGCAGTTCTTC; CDR3: CASSLTGPSSYNEQFF
J: TRBJ1-5; size: NA; D: NA; V: TRBV2; DNA: TGTGCCAGCAGTGACAGAGGGAGCCGCGGTAGGAATAGCAATCAGCCCCAGCATTTT; CDR3: CASSDRGSRGRNSNQPQHF
J: TRBJ1-4; size: NA; D: TRBD1; V: TRBV5-4; DNA: TGTGCCAGCAGCAAGACAGGGAGGGGGGATGAAAAACTGTTTTTT; CDR3: CASSKTGRGDEKLFF
J: TRBJ1-2; size: NA; D: NA; V: TRBV11-2; DNA: TGTGCCAGCAGCTTAGACAGGTCCAACTATGGCTACACCTTC; CDR3: CASSLDRSNYGYTF
J: TRBJ2-3; size: NA; D: TRBD1; V: TRBV5-6; DNA: TGTGCCAGCAGCTTGCGGACAGGTATCACAGATACGCAGTATTTT; CDR3: CASSLRTGITDTQYF
J: TRBJ2-1; size: NA; D: TRBD1; V: TRBV15; DNA: TGTGCCACCAGCAGATACACAGGGGGCTCATACAATGAGCAGTTCTTC; CDR3: CATSRYTGGSYNEQFF
J: TRBJ1-2; size: NA; D: NA; V: TRBV13; DNA: TGTGCCAGCAGCATAGGGGGGGACTATGGCTACACCTTC; CDR3: CASSIGGDYGYTF
J: TRBJ2-2; size: NA; D: NA; V: TRBV6-6; DNA: TGTGCCAGCATCCAGTTTGTGAACACCGGGGAGCTGTTTTTT; CDR3: CASIQFVNTGELFF
J: TRBJ2-3; size: NA; D: NA; V: TRBV2; DNA: TGTGCCAGCATGGTTGGCCCGGGAGATACGCAGTATTTT; CDR3: CASMVGPGDTQYF
J: TRBJ1-1; size: NA; D: NA; V: TRBV10-3; DNA: TGTGCCACGACATACACACCGAACACTGAAGCTTTCTTT; CDR3: CATTYTPNTEAFF
J: TRBJ1-1; size: NA; D: NA; V: TRBV2; DNA: TGTGCCAGCAGTGAGCGGGAGTCGGACACTGAAGCTTTCTTT; CDR3: CASSERESDTEAFF
J: TRBJ2-7; size: NA; D: NA; V: TRBV9; DNA: TGTGCCAGCAGCGTAGGACAGGCGATCTCCTACGAGCAGTACTTC; CDR3: CASSVGQAISYEQYF
J: TRBJ1-5; size: NA; D: NA; V: TRBV9; DNA: TGTGCCAGCAGCGTAGCTTACCCAGGGCATCAGCCCCAGCATTTT; CDR3: CASSVAYPGHQPQHF
J: TRBJ2-5; size: few; D: NA; V: TRBV7-3; DNA: TGTGCCAGCAGCCTGGACGGGCCGTGGGAGACCCAGTACTTC; CDR3: CASSLDGPWETQYF
J: TRBJ2-3; size: NA; D: NA; V: TRBV18; DNA: TGTGCCAGCTCACCACCTAACAGAAAGTGGGACACAGATACGCAGTATTTT; CDR3: CASSPPNRKWDTDTQYF
J: TRBJ1-2; size: NA; D: NA; V: TRBV29-1; DNA: TGCAGCGTTTCGAGTGAGGGCTACACCTTC; CDR3: CSVSSEGYTF
J: TRBJ2-2; size: NA; D: NA; V: TRBV19; DNA: TGTGCCAGCACAGTGGCGGGACTCGCGAACACCGGGGAGCTGTTTTTT; CDR3: CASTVAGLANTGELFF
J: TRBJ1-1; size: NA; D: NA; V: TRBV5-6; DNA: TGTACCAGCAGCTTACCAGGGCTTTCGGCCACTGAAGCTTTCTTT; CDR3: CTSSLPGLSATEAFF
J: TRBJ1-2; size: NA; D: NA; V: TRBV19; DNA: TGTGCCAGTAGTACCGTGACGGGCGTGAACTATGGCTACACCTTC; CDR3: CASSTVTGVNYGYTF
J: TRBJ2-3; size: NA; D: TRBD1; V: TRBV5-1; DNA: TGCGCCAGCAGCATGGACAGGGGAACAGATACGCAGTATTTT; CDR3: CASSMDRGTDTQYF
J: TRBJ2-3; size: NA; D: TRBD2; V: TRBV7-9; DNA: TGTGCCAGCAGCAGACCGGGGGGGGATACGCAGTATTTT; CDR3: CASSRPGGDTQYF
J: TRBJ2-7; size: once; D: NA; V: TRBV5-4; DNA: TGTGCCAGCAGCTTGACAGACACCTACGAGCAGTACTTC; CDR3: CASSLTDTYEQYF